This note documents a single T cell receptor (beta chain) sequence. The protocol was immunoSEQ multiplex PCR, while the TCRdb copy is restricted to in-frame clones and leaves out a portion. The table includes under 45,000 clones, around 90% detected once. Time point described: new active TB diagnosis, blood taken before or within 7 days of starting treatment. Patients were newly diagnosed, HIV-seronegative, and aged 18 or older. The record originates from a study of T cells in tuberculosis. This CDR3 is 14 amino acids long. The V end lost 3 bases, the J end lost 9 bases, and 15 bases lay between the germline ends. Looked up from germline, CDR1 is WSHSY and CDR2 is SAAADI.

This clonotype originated in an adult with tuberculosis. The rearrangement joins TRBV10-2 to TRBJ1-3; D is unclear. Sequenced here: PBMCs, sampled at tuberculosis diagnosis. CDR3 bases: TGCGCCAGCAGTGAAAGGAGGTCCCGGCCCACCATATATTTT. Amino acid sequence: CASSERRSRPTIYF.